The clone carrying this T cell receptor (beta chain) was seen only once. Using immunoSEQ multiplex PCR, the repertoire was profiled, and TCRdb retains in-frame clones only, with some absent. Seen here are tens of thousands of clones, 93% observed once, and the top ten hold 2.5% to 3.5%. From germline, CDR1 is SGHVS and CDR2 FNYEAQ. The CDR3 sequence is 16 residues long. The ends lost 0 bases at V and 4 bases at J; junction bases unmatched: 5. The record originates from a study of T cell changes during pregnancy in multiple sclerosis. The specimen comprised CD8+ T cells from peripheral blood mononuclear cells, sampled in the second trimester of pregnancy. V usage is TRBV7-6 and J usage is TRBJ2-3, with 9 bases aligning to TRBD2. The receptor comes from a female donor with multiple sclerosis, enrolled in a pregnancy study. Here the CDR3 DNA reads TGTGCCAGCAGCTTAGCTAGCGGGAGAGGCGCAGATACGCAGTATTTT. Translating it yields CASSLASGRGADTQYF.